Listed below are T cell receptor beta chains from one sample, sequenced in a study of post-analysis software for immune sequencing data. TCRdb ran MiXCR on the PCR reads and lists one entry per CDR3 protein. Altogether roughly 670,000 distinct CDR3 sequences are present, 55% to 60% being singletons, with the ten largest covering approximately 10%. Sequencing was carried out using blood. The receptors originated from a girl aged 2-10 years with multiple sclerosis. Both conserved end residues are part of each CDR3. A D gene is named only where the DNA matches it firmly. Clone size is not always given. Where it is, it says once, few, many or a class for expanded clones.

J gene: TRBJ2-5; V gene: TRBV3-1; D gene: -; clone size: -; CDR3 protein: CASSQEGASWEQYF; CDR3 DNA: TGTGCCAGCAGCCAAGAAGGGGCGTCCTGGGAGCAGTACTTC
J gene: TRBJ2-3; V gene: TRBV11-2; D gene: TRBD2; clone size: -; CDR3 protein: CASSALAGESTDTQYF; CDR3 DNA: TGTGCCAGCAGCGCCCTAGCGGGGGAGAGCACAGATACGCAGTATTTT
J gene: TRBJ1-2; V gene: TRBV7-2; D gene: -; clone size: -; CDR3 protein: CASSPTSGVLNYGYTF; CDR3 DNA: TGTGCCAGCAGCCCCACCTCAGGAGTGCTTAACTATGGCTACACCTTC
J gene: TRBJ2-5; V gene: TRBV18; D gene: -; clone size: few; CDR3 protein: CASSQSRLDQETQYF; CDR3 DNA: TGTGCCAGCTCACAAAGTAGACTAGATCAAGAGACCCAGTACTTC
J gene: TRBJ2-1; V gene: TRBV12-3/TRBV12-4; D gene: TRBD2; clone size: -; CDR3 protein: CASSLLSGRADEQFF; CDR3 DNA: TGTGCCAGCAGCCTCCTGAGCGGGAGGGCCGATGAGCAGTTCTTC
J gene: TRBJ2-3; V gene: TRBV4-3; D gene: TRBD1; clone size: -; CDR3 protein: CASSQDRGGSDTQYF; CDR3 DNA: TGCGCCAGCAGCCAGGACAGGGGAGGGTCAGATACGCAGTATTTT
J gene: TRBJ1-1; V gene: TRBV6-2/TRBV6-3; D gene: -; clone size: -; CDR3 protein: CASSDSRQMNTEAFF; CDR3 DNA: TGTGCCAGCAGTGACAGCCGACAGATGAACACTGAAGCTTTCTTT
J gene: TRBJ2-7; V gene: TRBV2; D gene: -; clone size: -; CDR3 protein: CASATGRYEQYF; CDR3 DNA: TGTGCCAGCGCCACAGGGCGCTACGAGCAGTACTTC
J gene: TRBJ2-7; V gene: TRBV19; D gene: TRBD1; clone size: -; CDR3 protein: CASSNGDRPYEQYF; CDR3 DNA: TGTGCCAGTAGTAATGGGGACAGACCCTACGAGCAGTACTTC
J gene: TRBJ1-2; V gene: TRBV5-1; D gene: -; clone size: -; CDR3 protein: CASSLGDGVASGYTF; CDR3 DNA: TGCGCCAGCAGCTTGGGGGACGGTGTGGCCAGTGGCTACACCTTC
J gene: TRBJ2-5; V gene: TRBV5-1; D gene: TRBD2; clone size: many; CDR3 protein: CASSRTGLAGPETQYF; CDR3 DNA: TGCGCCAGCAGCAGGACCGGACTAGCGGGACCAGAGACCCAGTACTTC
J gene: TRBJ1-5; V gene: TRBV6-5; D gene: TRBD1; clone size: -; CDR3 protein: CASSYPTGQGVRDNQPQHF; CDR3 DNA: TGTGCCAGCAGTTATCCCACGGGACAGGGAGTTAGAGACAATCAGCCCCAGCATTTT
J gene: TRBJ2-5; V gene: TRBV20-1; D gene: -; clone size: -; CDR3 protein: CSASLGISVETQYF; CDR3 DNA: TGCAGTGCTAGCTTGGGGATTAGCGTCGAGACCCAGTACTTC
J gene: TRBJ2-1; V gene: TRBV4-1; D gene: -; clone size: -; CDR3 protein: CASSQDRGFFSEQFF; CDR3 DNA: TGCGCCAGCAGCCAAGATCGTGGCTTCTTCTCCGAGCAGTTCTTC
J gene: TRBJ2-3; V gene: TRBV6-6; D gene: TRBD1; clone size: -; CDR3 protein: CASSDRARFGGDTQYF; CDR3 DNA: TGTGCCAGCTCAGACAGGGCAAGATTCGGTGGAGATACGCAGTATTTT
J gene: TRBJ2-1; V gene: TRBV7-9; D gene: TRBD1; clone size: -; CDR3 protein: CASSLARTGGSEQFF; CDR3 DNA: TGTGCCAGCAGCTTAGCCAGGACAGGGGGAAGTGAGCAGTTCTTC
J gene: TRBJ2-1; V gene: TRBV7-9; D gene: -; clone size: -; CDR3 protein: CASSQNRDNEQFF; CDR3 DNA: TGTGCCAGCAGCCAGAACAGGGACAATGAGCAGTTCTTC
J gene: TRBJ2-5; V gene: TRBV5-1; D gene: -; clone size: -; CDR3 protein: CASSLGRGQETQYF; CDR3 DNA: TGCGCCAGCAGCTTGGGGAGGGGTCAAGAGACCCAGTACTTC
J gene: TRBJ2-1; V gene: TRBV7-2; D gene: TRBD1; clone size: -; CDR3 protein: CASSQDRGPNEQFF; CDR3 DNA: TGTGCCAGCAGCCAGGACAGGGGCCCCAATGAGCAGTTCTTC
J gene: TRBJ2-1; V gene: TRBV6-5; D gene: TRBD1; clone size: -; CDR3 protein: CASTTTTGGLDNEQFF; CDR3 DNA: TGTGCCAGCACCACTACGACAGGGGGTCTAGACAATGAGCAGTTCTTC
J gene: TRBJ2-1; V gene: TRBV12-5; D gene: -; clone size: -; CDR3 protein: CASGYIRNEQFF; CDR3 DNA: TGTGCTAGTGGTTATATTCGGAATGAGCAGTTCTTC
J gene: TRBJ2-1; V gene: TRBV5-1; D gene: -; clone size: -; CDR3 protein: CASSLDSAYNEQFF; CDR3 DNA: TGCGCCAGCAGCTTGGACAGCGCCTACAATGAGCAGTTCTTC
J gene: TRBJ2-1; V gene: TRBV10-3; D gene: TRBD2; clone size: -; CDR3 protein: CAISLAGVDSGGNEQFF; CDR3 DNA: TGTGCCATCAGTCTAGCGGGAGTAGATAGTGGTGGAAATGAGCAGTTCTTC
J gene: TRBJ2-1; V gene: TRBV5-1; D gene: TRBD2; clone size: -; CDR3 protein: CASSYLAGGDEQFF; CDR3 DNA: TGCGCCAGCAGCTATCTAGCGGGGGGGGATGAGCAGTTCTTC
J gene: TRBJ2-7; V gene: TRBV5-1; D gene: TRBD2; clone size: -; CDR3 protein: CASSLGIAGEAYEQYF; CDR3 DNA: TGCGCCAGCAGCTTGGGAATAGCGGGGGAGGCCTACGAGCAGTACTTC
J gene: TRBJ2-3; V gene: TRBV6-5; D gene: -; clone size: -; CDR3 protein: CASSQNRGTDTQYF; CDR3 DNA: TGTGCCAGCAGTCAAAACAGGGGCACAGATACGCAGTATTTT
J gene: TRBJ2-7; V gene: TRBV29-1; D gene: TRBD2; clone size: -; CDR3 protein: CSVPGRGLAGGTHYEQYF; CDR3 DNA: TGCAGCGTCCCAGGACGGGGACTAGCGGGAGGTACCCACTACGAGCAGTACTTC
J gene: TRBJ1-2; V gene: TRBV5-1; D gene: -; clone size: -; CDR3 protein: CASSNGAPNYGYTF; CDR3 DNA: TGCGCCAGCAGCAACGGGGCCCCTAACTATGGCTACACCTTC
J gene: TRBJ2-1; V gene: TRBV5-1; D gene: -; clone size: -; CDR3 protein: CASSLGVFQETQFF; CDR3 DNA: TGCGCCAGCAGCTTGGGGGTCTTCCAAGAGACCCAGTTCTTC
J gene: TRBJ2-7; V gene: TRBV6-1; D gene: TRBD1; clone size: -; CDR3 protein: CASSNPIWDSYYEQYF; CDR3 DNA: TGTGCCAGCAGTAACCCTATATGGGACAGCTACTACGAGCAGTACTTC
J gene: TRBJ1-1; V gene: TRBV12-3/TRBV12-4; D gene: -; clone size: -; CDR3 protein: CASSTEGRGTEAFF; CDR3 DNA: TGTGCCAGCAGTACCGAGGGAAGAGGCACTGAAGCTTTCTTT
J gene: TRBJ2-4; V gene: TRBV5-1; D gene: -; clone size: -; CDR3 protein: CASSLAGLDITQYF; CDR3 DNA: TGCGCCAGCAGCTTGGCGGGACTGGATATCACTCAGTACTTC
J gene: TRBJ1-2; V gene: TRBV4-1; D gene: -; clone size: few; CDR3 protein: CASSQEGSTNYGYTF; CDR3 DNA: TGCGCCAGCAGCCAAGAGGGCAGTACTAACTATGGCTACACCTTC
J gene: TRBJ2-7; V gene: TRBV20-1; D gene: TRBD2; clone size: once; CDR3 protein: CSARGRAGPYEQYF; CDR3 DNA: TGCAGTGCTAGAGGTCGAGCGGGACCCTACGAGCAGTACTTC
J gene: TRBJ2-7; V gene: TRBV5-6; D gene: TRBD2; clone size: few; CDR3 protein: CASSLGSGVYEQYF; CDR3 DNA: TGTGCCAGCAGCTTGGGTAGCGGGGTCTACGAGCAGTACTTC
J gene: TRBJ2-7; V gene: TRBV20-1; D gene: TRBD2; clone size: few; CDR3 protein: CSARRRPILAGGPFEQYF; CDR3 DNA: TGCAGTGCTAGACGGAGGCCCATCCTAGCGGGAGGGCCGTTCGAGCAGTACTTC
J gene: TRBJ2-1; V gene: TRBV7-2; D gene: -; clone size: few; CDR3 protein: CASSPLGTEQFF; CDR3 DNA: TGTGCCAGCAGCCCCCTGGGGACAGAGCAGTTCTTC
J gene: TRBJ2-3; V gene: TRBV6-5; D gene: -; clone size: -; CDR3 protein: CASSITGWATDTQYF; CDR3 DNA: TGTGCCAGCAGCATAACAGGGTGGGCCACAGATACGCAGTATTTT
J gene: TRBJ2-7; V gene: TRBV27; D gene: -; clone size: -; CDR3 protein: CASSLSTEAYEQYF; CDR3 DNA: TGTGCCAGCAGTTTATCGACAGAGGCCTACGAGCAGTACTTC
J gene: TRBJ1-2; V gene: TRBV29-1; D gene: -; clone size: -; CDR3 protein: CSVGGGRGSYGYTF; CDR3 DNA: TGCAGCGTTGGGGGGGGACGAGGTTCGTATGGCTACACCTTC
J gene: TRBJ2-3; V gene: TRBV12-3/TRBV12-4; D gene: TRBD1; clone size: few; CDR3 protein: CASSVPGGLTDTQYF; CDR3 DNA: TGTGCCAGCAGCGTCCCAGGGGGCCTCACAGATACGCAGTATTTT
J gene: TRBJ2-5; V gene: TRBV6-6; D gene: TRBD2; clone size: -; CDR3 protein: CASSPRGSGRRETQYF; CDR3 DNA: TGTGCCAGCAGCCCCCGGGGTAGCGGGAGAAGGGAGACCCAGTACTTC
J gene: TRBJ2-2; V gene: TRBV7-2; D gene: -; clone size: few; CDR3 protein: CASSSYTGELFF; CDR3 DNA: TGTGCCAGCAGTTCATACACCGGGGAGCTGTTTTTT
J gene: TRBJ2-7; V gene: TRBV28; D gene: TRBD1; clone size: -; CDR3 protein: CATTGGTGTDEQYF; CDR3 DNA: TGTGCCACTACAGGAGGGACAGGGACCGACGAGCAGTACTTC
J gene: TRBJ2-2; V gene: TRBV7-9; D gene: -; clone size: few; CDR3 protein: CASTSYTGELFF; CDR3 DNA: TGTGCCAGCACCAGTTACACCGGGGAGCTGTTTTTT
J gene: TRBJ2-2; V gene: TRBV4-2; D gene: TRBD2; clone size: -; CDR3 protein: CASSQTRVVAGGTGELFF; CDR3 DNA: TGTGCCAGCAGCCAAACACGGGTGGTAGCGGGTGGCACCGGGGAGCTGTTTTTT
J gene: TRBJ1-1; V gene: TRBV12-3/TRBV12-4; D gene: -; clone size: -; CDR3 protein: CASSPAESNTEAFF; CDR3 DNA: TGTGCCAGCAGTCCCGCTGAGTCGAACACTGAAGCTTTCTTT
J gene: TRBJ2-7; V gene: TRBV7-9; D gene: TRBD1; clone size: few; CDR3 protein: CASSLESGGNYEQYF; CDR3 DNA: TGTGCCAGCAGCTTAGAGTCAGGGGGTAACTACGAGCAGTACTTC